The clone carrying this TCR beta chain was counted a single time. The antigen remains unidentified. The data derive from a study of CD4 T cells in relation to SARS-CoV-2 and coronaviruses. Background on the study: Of the patients, about 8 were male, a few female, two Hispanic.

J lost 2 bases, V lost 3 bases, and 10 bases had no gene match. CDR3 size: 18 residues. Germline V gene sequence: CDR1 KGHSH, CDR2 LQKENI. The study's findings and limits: This crossreactivity analysis covered spike protein alone, no other viral proteins. Pre-pandemic and post-infection samples never came from the same donor.

The table came from immunoSEQ multiplex PCR; TCRdb's copy has only in-frame clones and leaves some out. The profile shows 58,000 or so clones, roughly 94% of them singletons. Input material: naive CD4+ T cells from PBMCs. The subset here: naive CD4+ T cells isolated by negative enrichment. The sequence was collected from an adult with COVID-19. This chain uses TRBV18 with TRBJ1-4, with 9 bases matching TRBD1. The CDR3: CASSPLTGTGPTNEKLFF. CDR3 DNA sequence: TGTGCCAGCTCACCCCTAACCGGGACAGGGCCTACTAATGAAAAACTGTTTTTT.